One and the same sample provided the 15 T cell receptor beta chains below, sequenced in a study of T cell responses to AZD1222 COVID-19 vaccine. The protocol was immunoSEQ multiplex PCR, while the TCRdb copy is restricted to in-frame clones and leaves out a portion. Of about 140,000 clones listed, roughly 93% were seen once; the top ten hold more than 0.8%. The sequenced sample was peripheral blood, obtained on day 0 of MenACWY control vaccination. The receptor set was obtained from an adult in good health.

The chain links TRBV9 to TRBJ1-2; D is unclear. Germline V gene sequence: CDR1 SGDLS, CDR2 YYNGEE. V lost 4 bases to trimming and J lost 3 bases, with 10 bases between them. This CDR3 comprises 13 residues. The CDR3 loop is CASSPTGYYGYTF. CDR3 DNA sequence: TGTGCCAGCAGCCCAACGGGGTACTATGGCTACACCTTC.

The chain uses TRBV7-2 and TRBJ1-1; unclear D gene. CDR1 is SGHTA, CDR2 FQGNSA, per germline. The V end lost 5 bases, the J end lost 4 bases, and 11 bases lay between the germline ends. The CDR3 spans 13 residues. CDR3 sequence: CASSQLWSTEAFF. CDR3 in DNA: TGTGCCAGCAGCCAATTATGGAGCACTGAAGCTTTCTTT.

The rearrangement joins TRBV20-1 to TRBJ1-2; tentatively, D is TRBD1 (5 bases). Germline V CDR1 and CDR2: DFQATT, SNEGSKA (reference sequence). Between the trimmed V and J ends, which lost 0 bases and 8 bases, there was a span of 7 bases. This CDR3 has 11 residues. The CDR3 reads CSARDGGGYTF. In nucleotides, the CDR3 is TGCAGTGCTAGAGATGGGGGGGGCTACACCTTC.

V is TRBV7-9 and J is TRBJ1-6, with D unresolved. Per germline, CDR1 SEHNR and CDR2 FQNEAQ (reference sequence). The CDR3 extends over 14 amino acids. Trimming took 1 base from V and 7 from J, leaving 8 bases between them. CDR3 bases: TGTGCCAGCAGCTTAGTTGGCCTGAATTCACCCCTCCACTTT. It specifies CASSLVGLNSPLHF.

The chain links TRBV5-4 to TRBJ1-2, with D perhaps TRBD1 (5 bases). The ends were cut back, 3 bases at V and 3 bases at J, with 18 bases in the middle. Looked up from germline, CDR1 is SGHNT and CDR2 is YYREEE (reference sequence). The CDR3 is made up of 16 amino acids. The CDR3 sequence: CASSSDTKSTYYGYTF. The CDR3, as DNA: TGTGCCAGCAGCTCGGACACGAAATCAACCTACTATGGCTACACCTTC.

The chain carries TRBV6-5 and TRBJ2-3, with 8 bases fitting TRBD1. J lost 1 base, V lost 8 bases, and 8 bases had no gene match. Per germline, CDR1 MNHEY and CDR2 SVGAGI. The CDR3 covers 15 residues. The DNA for the CDR3 is TGTGCCAGCGGAATGACAGGGGTCGGCACAGATACGCAGTATTTT. Protein: CASGMTGVGTDTQYF.

The J gene is TRBJ1-2, the V gene TRBV7-2; D possibly corresponds to TRBD1 (5 bases). Germline loops: CDR1 SGHTA, CDR2 FQGNSA. The CDR3 has 14 amino acids. Trimming cost V 8 bases and J 6 bases, with 19 bases left between them. The CDR3 spells CASRRRGIGDGYTF. The CDR3 DNA reads as TGTGCCAGCCGGAGACGGGGGATAGGCGATGGCTACACCTTC.

The J gene is TRBJ1-1, the V gene TRBV7-9; 8 bases line up with TRBD1. The CDR3 totals 14 residues. CDR1 SEHNR and CDR2 FQNEAQ come from the germline V gene (reference sequence). Trimming cost V 5 bases and J 4 bases; bases outside gene matches: 6. The CDR3 spells CASSDRQGITEAFF. CDR3 in DNA: TGTGCCAGCAGCGATCGACAGGGGATCACTGAAGCTTTCTTT.

The chain has TRBV27 and TRBJ1-6; unclear D gene. V shed 6 bases and J shed 6 bases, with 15 bases lying between them. This CDR3 has 15 residues. Germline CDR1 and CDR2: MNHEY and SMNVEV (reference sequence). The CDR3 here is CASSPRSYGNSPLHF. The CDR3 coding sequence is TGTGCCAGCAGCCCTCGGTCATACGGTAATTCACCCCTCCACTTT.

The chain uses TRBV11-2 and TRBJ1-2, with 9 bases aligning to TRBD1. Germline V gene lookup returns CDR1 SGHAT and CDR2 FQNNGV. This CDR3 is built from 17 residues. Trimming removed 4 bases from V and 2 bases from J; junction bases left unmatched: 11. The CDR3 region has the DNA TGTGCCAGCAGCTCCCTCCGAAGGGGGACAGGGAACTATGGCTACACCTTC. Protein product: CASSSLRRGTGNYGYTF.

The chain couples TRBV5-1 to TRBJ2-7; no definite D call. This CDR3 spans 14 amino acids. The germline V gene encodes CDR1 SGHRS and CDR2 YFSETQ. V lost 0 bases and J 2 bases, leaving 9 bases between the germline ends. CDR3 sequence (DNA): TGCGCCAGCAGCTTGGAAGTCGGAGCCTACGAGCAGTACTTC. It is translated as CASSLEVGAYEQYF.

This clone was found once. The chain recombines TRBV19 with TRBJ1-5, with D unresolved. V gave up 5 bases and J gave up 4 bases, with 9 bases separating them. The length of the CDR3 is 13 residues. Looked up from germline, CDR1 is LNHDA and CDR2 is SQIVND (reference sequence). CDR3 in amino acids: CASSGQQNQPQHF. The CDR3 region has the DNA TGTGCCAGTAGTGGGCAGCAGAATCAGCCCCAGCATTTT.

The chain carries TRBV7-9 and TRBJ2-1; D remains ambiguous. Germline lookup yields CDR1 SEHNR and CDR2 FQNEAQ (reference sequence). The CDR3 extends over 12 amino acids. Trimming cost V 1 base and J 5 bases, with 3 bases left between them. DNA of the CDR3: TGTGCCAGCAGCTTAGGTGACAATGAGCAGTTCTTC. It specifies CASSLGDNEQFF.

The V call is TRBV18, the J call TRBJ1-3; D may be TRBD1 (5 bases). The CDR3 loop spans 15 amino acids. Per germline, CDR1 KGHSH and CDR2 LQKENI. V was shortened by 3 bases and J by 0 bases, with 9 bases between the two germline ends. This CDR3 is CASSPTGSSGNTIYF. The CDR3 nucleotides read TGTGCCAGCTCACCTACAGGCTCCTCTGGAAACACCATATATTTT.

The chain recombines TRBV11-2 with TRBJ1-2; D is ambiguous. The germline gives CDR1 SGHAT, CDR2 FQNNGV. CDR3 length equals 13 residues. V shed 1 base and J shed 2 bases, with 5 bases lying between them. The CDR3 region has the DNA TGTGCCAGCAGCTTAGTACCAAACTATGGCTACACCTTC. This translates into CASSLVPNYGYTF.